The 4 T cell receptor beta chains below all came from one sample that was sequenced in a study of blood T cell repertoires in COVID-19. The method was immunoSEQ multiplex PCR; TCRdb's version includes in-frame clones alone and lacks a portion of them. The data hold about 440,000 clones, with roughly 87% observed a single time. The sequencing input was PBMCs or T cells enriched from blood (not recorded which). The receptor set was obtained from a woman aged 18-30 years with acute COVID-19.

This chain uses TRBV28 with TRBJ1-6; D is undetermined. The germline V and J ends were trimmed by 5 bases and 5 bases, with 10 bases remaining between them. Germline CDR1 MDHEN, CDR2 SYDVKM. CDR3 length: 14 amino acids. The CDR3 loop is CASSGGGHNSPLHF. For the CDR3, the DNA is TGTGCCAGCAGTGGCGGCGGTCATAATTCACCCCTCCACTTT.

The rearrangement links TRBV14 to TRBJ2-7; possible D gene TRBD2, 5 bases. Germline CDR1 and CDR2: SGHDN and FVKESK. The CDR3 is 13 amino acids. V was pared by 4 bases and J by 9 bases, with 16 bases between. CDR3 nucleotide sequence: TGTGCCAGCAGCCCTGAACGGGGTACGGGGCAGTACTTC. Encoded protein: CASSPERGTGQYF.

The chain recombines TRBV20-1 with TRBJ2-7; D is undetermined. The germline gives CDR1 DFQATT, CDR2 SNEGSKA (reference sequence). The CDR3 runs 11 residues. Trimming took 3 bases from V and 3 from J, leaving 6 bases between them. DNA for the CDR3: TGCAGTGCTAGCGTCCTCTACGAGCAGTACTTC. Translated, it gives CSASVLYEQYF.

The rearrangement links TRBV9 to TRBJ1-1; TRBD1 aligns across 9 bases. The CDR3 covers 17 residues. CDR1 is SGDLS and CDR2 is YYNGEE in the germline V gene. V was pared by 3 bases and J by 4 bases, with 13 bases of the junction left unmatched. CDR3 nucleotide sequence: TGTGCCAGCAGCGAGGTTGAAAGGACAGGGGCGAGCACTGAAGCTTTCTTT. Translation gives CASSEVERTGASTEAFF. The full variable domain, its missing parts supplied by reference TRBV9 and TRBJ1-1, is DSGVTQTPKHLITATGQRVTLRCSPRSGDLSVYWYQQSLDQGLQFLIQYYNGEERAKGNILERFSAQQFPDLHSELNLSSLELGDSALYFCASSEVERTGASTEAFFGQGTRLTVV.